Following are 27 T cell receptor beta chains from one sample sequenced in a study of blood T cells in healthy people across ages. Sample-barcoded 5' priming and a J-beta primer mix drove a second PCR of roughly 6 to 12 cycles. TCRdb itself ran the 5' RACE reads through MiXCR, one entry per CDR3 protein. The sample holds 1.5 million to 2 million distinct CDR3 sequences, 28% seen once. Sequencing input: blood. These receptors all stem from a woman younger than 45 in good health.

The sample holds many counts of this clonotype. The junction departs from the called germline gene at one end, perhaps through a read error. The genes are TRBV29-1 and TRBJ2-4; possible D gene TRBD2, 6 bases. Per the germline V gene, CDR1 is SQVTM and CDR2 is ANQGSEA. This CDR3 comprises 14 residues. CDR3 sequence (DNA): TGCAGCGTAGAAGGAGGGGCGACCAAAAACATTCAGTACTTC. Residues: CSVEGGATKNIQYF.

This chain uses TRBV6-5 with TRBJ2-2, with D perhaps matching TRBD1 or TRBD2 (7 bases each). V was pared by 5 bases and J by 9 bases, with 16 bases between. The CDR3 consists of 14 residues. Germline CDR1 is MNHEY and CDR2 is SVGAGI. CDR3: CASSARGGIRELFF. The DNA for the CDR3 is TGTGCCAGCAGTGCCAGGGGGGGGATTCGGGAGCTGTTTTTT.

The rearrangement links TRBV2 to TRBJ1-5, with D perhaps TRBD1 (5 bases). Germline values: CDR1 SNHLY, CDR2 FYNNEI. Trimming removed 8 bases from V and 2 bases from J, with 22 bases in between. The CDR3 is 17 amino acids. The CDR3 sequence: CASLRDSREKGNQPQHF. The CDR3 DNA sequence: TGTGCCAGCTTACGGGACTCCAGGGAAAAAGGCAATCAGCCCCAGCATTTT.

This sequence joins TRBV27 and TRBJ2-3; the D gene is possibly TRBD1 (6 bases). The CDR3 extends over 14 amino acids. The V end lost 10 bases, the J end lost 5 bases, and 19 bases lay between the germline ends. Germline assignment: CDR1 MNHEY and CDR2 SMNVEV (reference sequence). The CDR3 spells CATRQQGVGDTQYF. The CDR3 DNA follows: TGTGCCACCCGTCAACAGGGTGTGGGAGATACGCAGTATTTT.

The CDR3 protein is CASSQDLTSALPLYNEQFF. CDR3 DNA sequence: TGTGCCAGCAGCCAAGACCTTACCTCGGCCCTCCCACTCTACAATGAGCAGTTCTTC. V and J are TRBV3-1 and TRBJ2-1, with D unresolved. The ends were cut back, 0 bases at V and 3 bases at J, with 21 bases in the middle. Germline-derived CDR1 and CDR2 are LGHDT and YNNKEL (reference sequence). The CDR3 has 19 amino acids.

This clonotype was counted between two and nine times. The J gene is TRBJ2-3, the V gene TRBV5-1; 9 bases fit TRBD2. Unmatched junction bases numbered 4, after V lost 1 base and J lost 4 bases. From germline, CDR1 is SGHRS and CDR2 YFSETQ. The CDR3 runs to 15 residues. CDR3 protein: CASSLQRGVPDTQYF. The CDR3 region has the DNA TGCGCCAGCAGCTTGCAGCGGGGGGTTCCAGATACGCAGTATTTT.

The chain links TRBV20-1 to TRBJ2-1; no firm D call. This CDR3 comprises 14 residues. Trimming took off 4 bases at V and 3 bases at J, with 13 bases between the two ends. Germline values: CDR1 DFQATT, CDR2 SNEGSKA (reference sequence). The CDR3 sequence is CSANGPPFYNEQFF. The CDR3 DNA follows: TGCAGTGCTAATGGTCCTCCCTTCTACAATGAGCAGTTCTTC.

The chain recombines TRBV20-1 with TRBJ2-7, with TRBD1 as a possible D gene (5 bases). V lost 6 bases and J 1 base, leaving 13 bases between the germline ends. CDR1 and CDR2 (germline): DFQATT, SNEGSKA (reference sequence). The CDR3 sequence is 13 residues long. DNA of the CDR3: TGCAGTGCCCAGGGATATGGGTCCTACGAGCAGTACTTC. This codes for CSAQGYGSYEQYF.

The J gene is TRBJ2-1, the V gene TRBV27, with TRBD1 identical over 8 bases. This CDR3 has 15 residues. The germline gives CDR1 MNHEY, CDR2 SMNVEV (reference sequence). J gave up 5 bases and V 5 bases, and 8 bases lay outside the gene matches. The CDR3 reads CASSQDRETNNEQFF. The DNA for the CDR3 is TGTGCCAGCAGTCAGGACAGGGAAACGAACAATGAGCAGTTCTTC.

This clonotype was recorded a few times. The rearrangement joins TRBV4-1 to TRBJ1-5; D is unresolved. Germline CDR1 and CDR2: MGHRA and YSYEKL. The CDR3 has 14 amino acids. V was cut by 0 bases and J by 9 bases, with 12 bases left in between. The CDR3 DNA follows: TGCGCCAGCAGCCAAGATCGAGGCCTTTGGCCCCAGCATTTT. Translating it yields CASSQDRGLWPQHF.

This clonotype was counted between two and nine times. V usage is TRBV7-2 and J usage is TRBJ2-1, with D possibly being TRBD2 (5 bases). V lost 7 bases, J lost 12 bases, and 25 bases lay in between. The length of the CDR3 is 15 residues. The germline V gene encodes CDR1 SGHTA and CDR2 FQGNSA. The CDR3 nucleotides are TGTGCCAGCAATACCCTAGCAGCCTCTTCCGGAAGGCAGTTCTTC. It yields the protein CASNTLAASSGRQFF.

The chain recombines TRBV5-5 with TRBJ2-3, with TRBD2 matching 15 bases. V lost 4 bases to trimming and J lost 4 bases; unmatched junction nucleotides: 16. Germline V gives CDR1 SGHKS, CDR2 YYEKEE (reference sequence). This CDR3 has 20 amino acids. The CDR3, as DNA: TGTGCCAGCAGCCGTGTTCCGGGACTAGCGGGAGGAGGGGGACCAGATACGCAGTATTTT. It is translated as CASSRVPGLAGGGGPDTQYF.

This clonotype was observed a handful of times. The J gene is TRBJ1-5, the V gene TRBV12-3 or TRBV12-4, with D uncertain. The V end was cut by 0 bases, the J end by 7 bases, with 13 bases between. The CDR3 is 15 residues long. The CDR3 loop is CASSLASRTRQPQHF. The CDR3 region has the DNA TGTGCCAGCAGTTTAGCTTCCCGAACCAGGCAGCCCCAGCATTTT.

The chain joins TRBV4-2 to TRBJ2-5; the D gene is possibly TRBD1 (5 bases). CDR3 length: 16 residues. Germline V CDR1 and CDR2: LGHNA, YNFKEQ. Trimming pared 0 bases from V and 5 bases from J, leaving 16 bases between. CDR3 protein: CASSQDGTTAPETQYF. The CDR3, as DNA: TGTGCCAGCAGCCAAGATGGAACGACAGCCCCCGAGACCCAGTACTTC.

This clonotype was observed a single time. The chain joins TRBV29-1 to TRBJ1-3; D is undetermined. V was shortened by 0 bases and J by 2 bases, with 14 bases between the two germline ends. The germline V gene encodes CDR1 SQVTM and CDR2 ANQGSEA. The CDR3 sequence is 16 residues long. In nucleotides, the CDR3 is TGCAGCGTTGAAGATCTTGGCAGCGGCCCTGGAAACACCATATATTTT. Its protein product is CSVEDLGSGPGNTIYF. Filled out from reference TRBV29-1 and TRBJ1-3, the complete variable domain reads SAVISQKPSRDICQRGTSLTIQCQVDSQVTMMFWYRQQPGQSLTLIATANQGSEATYESGFVIDKFPISRPNLTFSTLTVSNMSPEDSSIYLCSVEDLGSGPGNTIYFGEGSWLTVV.

Only a few counts were recorded for this clonotype. The V gene is TRBV5-1, the J gene TRBJ2-7; possibly TRBD1 or TRBD2 for D (5 bases each). V dropped 0 bases and J dropped 3 bases, with 13 bases sitting between them. The CDR3 runs 15 residues. Germline CDR1 and CDR2: SGHRS and YFSETQ. The CDR3 sequence: CASSLDLGVSYEQYF. CDR3 nucleotide sequence: TGCGCCAGCAGCTTGGACCTGGGGGTTAGCTACGAGCAGTACTTC.

This chain uses TRBV7-2 with TRBJ2-7; D gene unclear. Trimming left V 1 base short and J 3 bases short, with 10 bases between. Germline values: CDR1 SGHTA, CDR2 FQGNSA. The CDR3 contains 14 residues. The CDR3, as DNA: TGTGCCAGCAGCTTAGTTTCCCTTAACTACGAGCAGTACTTC. This codes for CASSLVSLNYEQYF.

This clonotype was seen only a few times. V usage is TRBV14 and J usage is TRBJ2-7, with a weak D call TRBD1 (6 bases). V was cut by 0 bases and J by 3 bases, with 15 bases left in between. CDR3 length: 16 residues. Germline V gene lookup returns CDR1 SGHDN and CDR2 FVKESK. CDR3 sequence: CASSQDLLQGYYEQYF. In DNA, the CDR3 is TGTGCCAGCAGCCAAGATCTTTTACAGGGTTACTACGAGCAGTACTTC.

This chain uses TRBV9 with TRBJ1-6; D might be TRBD1 (5 bases). The CDR3 has 16 amino acids. Germline V lookup: CDR1 SGDLS, CDR2 YYNGEE. V gave up 2 bases and J gave up 10 bases, with 19 bases separating them. The CDR3 DNA reads TGTGCCAGCAGCGTCCGAGGCGGGGGGGGTCGATCACCCCTCCACTTT. Its protein product is CASSVRGGGGRSPLHF.

This clonotype occurred a few times. The gene calls are TRBV10-3 and TRBJ2-7; a possible D gene is TRBD2 (5 bases). Trimming left V 10 bases short and J 4 bases short, with 14 bases between. CDR3 length equals 12 residues. Germline assignment: CDR1 ENHRY and CDR2 SYGVKD. The CDR3 here is CATRTERYEQYF. The CDR3 DNA follows: TGTGCCACCCGGACTGAGCGTTACGAGCAGTACTTC.

There are many counts of this clonotype. The V gene is TRBV12-3 or TRBV12-4, the J gene TRBJ2-7; 7 nucleotides line up with TRBD1. V lost 5 bases, J lost 10 bases, and 17 bases stayed unmatched. The CDR3 spans 15 residues. In nucleotides, the CDR3 is TGTGCCAGCAGTCCAGGGACAGCCGTCCTGGGGCACCAGTACTTC. The encoded protein is CASSPGTAVLGHQYF.

The rearrangement uses TRBV5-5 and TRBJ1-4, with D uncertain. This CDR3 spans 13 amino acids. CDR1 is SGHKS, CDR2 YYEKEE, per germline (reference sequence). The V and J ends lost 4 bases and 8 bases respectively, with 12 bases between them. The CDR3 nucleotides are TGTGCCAGCAGCCGCGCCGGGAGGGAAAAACTGTTTTTT. It is translated as CASSRAGREKLFF.

This clonotype appeared a few times. The chain has TRBV5-1 and TRBJ2-1, with D perhaps TRBD1 (5 bases). This CDR3 has 13 residues. Between the trimmed V and J ends, which lost 2 bases and 9 bases, there was a span of 12 bases. Germline V gene lookup returns CDR1 SGHRS and CDR2 YFSETQ. The CDR3 here is CASSFFQGGEQFF. The CDR3 bases are TGCGCCAGCAGCTTTTTCCAGGGTGGTGAGCAGTTCTTC.

This clonotype came up many times. CDR3 coding DNA: TGCAGTGCTTGGGGGCCAATGTCCTCCCAAGAGACCCAGTACTTC. Protein sequence: CSAWGPMSSQETQYF. The chain recombines TRBV20-1 with TRBJ2-5; D may be TRBD1 (6 bases). The CDR3 length is 15 residues. V was cut by 5 bases and J by 1 base, with 17 bases left in between. Looked up from germline, CDR1 is DFQATT and CDR2 is SNEGSKA (reference sequence).

The chain recombines TRBV9 with TRBJ2-7; perhaps TRBD2 as D (5 bases). V lost 0 bases and J 4 bases, leaving 14 bases between the germline ends. CDR3 length: 15 residues. Germline lookup yields CDR1 SGDLS and CDR2 YYNGEE. CDR3 nucleotides: TGTGCCAGCAGCGTAGCAGGTCAGAGGGAGTACGAGCAGTACTTC. It translates to CASSVAGQREYEQYF.

The rearrangement links TRBV18 to TRBJ2-6, with D maybe TRBD2 (6 bases). The CDR3 length is 16 residues. The ends were cut back, 3 bases at V and 0 bases at J, with 9 bases in the middle. Germline V gene data show CDR1 as KGHSH and CDR2 as LQKENI. This CDR3 is CASSPRDGSGANVLTF. CDR3 DNA sequence: TGTGCCAGCTCACCGCGGGACGGCTCTGGGGCCAACGTCCTGACTTTC. The full variable domain, completed using reference TRBV18 and TRBJ2-6, is NAGVMQNPRHLVRRRGQEARLRCSPMKGHSHVYWYRQLPEEGLKFMVYLQKENIIDESGMPKERFSAEFPKEGPSILRIQQVVRGDSAAYFCASSPRDGSGANVLTFGAGSRLTVL.

This clonotype was observed a few times. The rearrangement links TRBV20-1 to TRBJ1-2, with no clear D. Germline V gene data show CDR1 as DFQATT and CDR2 as SNEGSKA (reference sequence). The V end was cut by 5 bases, the J end by 8 bases, with 15 bases between. This CDR3 spans 12 amino acids. The CDR3 protein is CSAHDNRLGYTF. In DNA form, the CDR3 reads TGCAGTGCTCATGACAACCGATTGGGCTACACCTTC.